A single sample gave rise to the 9 T cell receptor beta chains below, sequenced in a study of long-term antiretroviral therapy in people with HIV. The assay used was immunoSEQ (version v3.0), run at survey level. Sequencing was performed with immunoSEQ multiplex PCR; in TCRdb, only in-frame clones are kept and a portion is missing. This repertoire shows roughly 42,000 clones, about nine tenths found once; its top ten account for under 4.5%. The sequencing here drew on unsorted PBMCs, taken 1.2 years after starting antiretroviral therapy. The source is a woman in her fifties or sixties with HIV.

V usage is TRBV6-5 and J usage is TRBJ1-1; 7 bases line up with TRBD1. The CDR3 runs to 13 residues. Looked up from germline, CDR1 is MNHEY and CDR2 is SVGAGI. The trim removed 7 bases at V and 0 bases at J, leaving 2 bases unmatched. In DNA form, the CDR3 reads TGTGCCAGCACGACAGGGTTGAACACTGAAGCTTTCTTT. Protein sequence: CASTTGLNTEAFF.

The chain is built from TRBV27 and TRBJ1-5; 7 bases align to TRBD1. This CDR3 is 17 amino acids long. V was pared by 2 bases and J by 0 bases, with 7 bases of the junction left unmatched. The V gene's germline CDR1 is MNHEY and CDR2 SMNVEV (reference sequence). The chain's CDR3 is CASSLTNRGGSNQPQHF. Written as DNA, the CDR3 is TGTGCCAGCAGTTTAACAAACAGGGGAGGTAGCAATCAGCCCCAGCATTTT.

CDR3 bases: TGTGCCAGCAGTGCCCGGACAGGGACCTATGGCTACACCTTC. Translating gives CASSARTGTYGYTF. V and J are TRBV27 and TRBJ1-2; TRBD1 agrees at 8 bases. This CDR3 has 14 residues. Trimming removed 5 bases from V and 4 bases from J; junction bases left unmatched: 6. CDR1 and CDR2 from the germline V gene are MNHEY and SMNVEV (reference sequence).

The chain has TRBV9 and TRBJ1-1; 9 bases line up with TRBD1. The CDR3 has 13 residues. Germline CDR1 SGDLS, CDR2 YYNGEE. J gave up 10 bases and V 6 bases, and 10 bases lay outside the gene matches. The CDR3 DNA reads as TGTGCCAGCACGGGGACAGGGCGGGTCGGAGCTTTCTTT. Amino acid sequence: CASTGTGRVGAFF. The complete variable domain, with remaining parts taken from reference TRBV9 and TRBJ1-1, reads DSGVTQTPKHLITATGQRVTLRCSPRSGDLSVYWYQQSLDQGLQFLIQYYNGEERAKGNILERFSAQQFPDLHSELNLSSLELGDSALYFCASTGTGRVGAFFGQGTRLTVV.

The chain recombines TRBV18 with TRBJ2-7; possibly TRBD1 for D (6 bases). CDR3 length: 12 residues. Per the germline V gene, CDR1 is KGHSH and CDR2 is LQKENI. V was pared by 5 bases and J by 5 bases, with 10 bases between. The CDR3 DNA sequence: TGTGCCAGCTCAACTACAGGGAACGAGCAGTACTTC. It specifies CASSTTGNEQYF.

This clone showed up just a few times. This sequence joins TRBV4-1 and TRBJ2-1; TRBD1 matches 10 bases. This CDR3 spans 14 amino acids. CDR1 and CDR2 from the germline V gene are MGHRA and YSYEKL. With 6 bases clipped from V and 8 bases from J, the junction kept 7 bases outside the gene matches. The CDR3 region has the DNA TGCGCCAGCAGATCGGACAGGGGGTTGGATGAGCAGTTCTTC. It yields the protein CASRSDRGLDEQFF.

The CDR3 region is CASSHRDRSATEAFF. The CDR3 coding sequence is TGTGCCAGCAGCCACCGGGACAGGTCCGCAACTGAAGCTTTCTTT. The chain carries TRBV7-9 and TRBJ1-1, with 8 bases matching TRBD1. The germline V gene has CDR1 SEHNR and CDR2 FQNEAQ (reference sequence). There are 15 residues in the CDR3. J lost 5 bases, V lost 5 bases, and 10 bases had no gene match.

This sequence joins TRBV7-9 and TRBJ2-7; 8 nucleotides agree with TRBD1. Germline CDR1 SEHNR, CDR2 FQNEAQ (reference sequence). The CDR3 loop spans 15 amino acids. Unmatched junction bases numbered 6, after V lost 4 bases and J lost 1 base. The CDR3 DNA sequence: TGTGCCAGCAGCTCCCGACAGGGGCGGTCCTACGAGCAGTACTTC. This sequence encodes CASSSRQGRSYEQYF.

This chain uses TRBV7-3 with TRBJ1-1; D is undetermined. This CDR3 region has 12 residues. V dropped 5 bases and J dropped 6 bases, with 10 bases sitting between them. Germline V gives CDR1 SGHTA, CDR2 FQGTGA. The CDR3 coding sequence is TGTGCCAGCAGCCCCCGACATCCTGAAGCTTTCTTT. Its translation is CASSPRHPEAFF.